This is a list of T cell receptor beta chains from one sample in a study of cytomegalovirus exposure and HLA in healthy donors. The table came from immunoSEQ multiplex PCR; TCRdb's copy has only in-frame clones and leaves some out. The sample lists fewer than 150,000 clones, about 80% seen once, with approximately 8.8% in the top ten. Sequences were obtained from PBMCs. All receptors derive from a female donor in good health and CMV-seropositive. CDR3s include the opening cysteine and the closing phenylalanine or tryptophan. Fields, in order: clone size, V gene, D gene, J gene, CDR3 DNA, CDR3 protein. A D gene is named only where the DNA matches it firmly. Clone size is stated in some rows and not others, as once, few, many or a class when expanded.

-,TRBV10-3,-,TRBJ1-1,TGTGCCATCAGTGAGGGGGACAACTTTCATACTGAAGCTTTCTTT,CAISEGDNFHTEAFF
-,TRBV28,-,TRBJ1-2,TGTGCCAGCAGTTTGGGTTCCTCCGGGGGTGGAGGCTACACCTTC,CASSLGSSGGGGYTF
-,TRBV6-1,-,TRBJ2-7,TGTGCCAGCAGTGAAGGTGGTCCCCAATCGGGGCAGTACTTC,CASSEGGPQSGQYF
-,TRBV5-1,-,TRBJ1-2,TGCGCCAGCAGCCCACCCGGGGGGAATGGCTACACCTTC,CASSPPGGNGYTF
-,TRBV25-1,-,TRBJ2-2,TGTGCCAGCGGGCGGGGACAGAGTGAGGAGCTGTTTTTT,CASGRGQSEELFF
-,TRBV29-1,-,TRBJ2-7,TGCAGCGTTGGTGGAGGGGGGGCACACGAGCAGTACTTC,CSVGGGGAHEQYF
-,TRBV7-6,-,TRBJ2-5,TGTGCCAGCAGCTCCAGGGCCCAGACAGAGACCCAGTACTTC,CASSSRAQTETQYF
-,TRBV29-1,-,TRBJ1-3,TGCAGCGTTGGTGGGGGGGTTGGAAACACCATATATTTT,CSVGGGVGNTIYF
-,TRBV5-1,TRBD2,TRBJ2-5,TGCGCCAGCAGCTTCGGACTAGCGGGGTCCGGGACCCAGTACTTC,CASSFGLAGSGTQYF
-,TRBV10-3,-,TRBJ1-5,TGTGCCACGAGTCGGACAGAGAATCAGCCCCAGCATTTT,CATSRTENQPQHF
-,TRBV7-9,-,TRBJ1-1,TGTGCCAGCAGTGAAGGGGGTGTTAACACTGAAGCTTTCTTT,CASSEGGVNTEAFF
-,TRBV30,TRBD2,TRBJ2-1,TGTGCCTCAAGGGGACTAGCGGGGGGCCCGTTGCGTGAGCAGTTCTTC,CASRGLAGGPLREQFF
-,TRBV30,-,TRBJ2-1,TGTGCCTGGAGTGTACGGGTAGAGCAGTTCTTC,CAWSVRVEQFF
-,TRBV18,-,TRBJ2-3,TGTGCCAGCTCACCAGTTCAGAGCACAGATACGCAGTATTTT,CASSPVQSTDTQYF
-,TRBV19,-,TRBJ1-1,TGTGCCAGTACCCCCGGGACATTTGTCACTGAAGCTTTCTTT,CASTPGTFVTEAFF
once,TRBV5-4,TRBD2,TRBJ2-3,TGTGCCAGCAGCCCAGACGGGACTAGCGGGGAATCGGATACGCAGTATTTT,CASSPDGTSGESDTQYF
few,TRBV6-6,TRBD1,TRBJ1-6,TGTGCCAGCAGCACGACAGGGGGCGTTGGCAATTCACCCCTCCACTTT,CASSTTGGVGNSPLHF
once,TRBV6-1,TRBD1,TRBJ1-6,TGTGCCAGCAGTGAACTACAGGGGGCGATTTATAATTCACCCCTCCACTTT,CASSELQGAIYNSPLHF
-,TRBV4-3,TRBD1,TRBJ1-4,TGCGCCAGCAGCCCCAGCCTTCAGGGGGCAAGGGAAAAACTGTTTTTT,CASSPSLQGAREKLFF
few,TRBV6-1,TRBD1,TRBJ1-1,TGTGCCAGCAGTGGTCAGGGGGCGAAAAATTTT,CASSGQGAKNF
-,TRBV7-9,-,TRBJ1-2,TGTGCCAGCTCCCTAGATGGCTACACCTTC,CASSLDGYTF
once,TRBV7-7,-,TRBJ2-1,TGTGCTAGCAGCTCACTTTCCGGGGATGAGCAGTTCTTC,CASSSLSGDEQFF
-,TRBV5-6,-,TRBJ1-2,TGTGCCAGCAGCTTGAGCCTCTATGGCTACACCTTC,CASSLSLYGYTF
-,TRBV5-1,-,TRBJ1-6,TGCGCCAGCAGCTTTACATGGAGCTCCTATAATTCACCCCTCCACTTT,CASSFTWSSYNSPLHF
-,TRBV7-6,-,TRBJ1-1,TGTGCCAGCAGCTGGGAGGGGAGGACTGAAGCTTTCTTT,CASSWEGRTEAFF
-,TRBV27,-,TRBJ2-6,TGTGCCAGCAGCACACGACTAGCTGGGGCCAACGTCCTGACTTTC,CASSTRLAGANVLTF
few,TRBV6-6,TRBD1,TRBJ1-2,TGTGCCAGCAGCCCGACAGGGGAAGGCTACACCTTC,CASSPTGEGYTF
-,TRBV6-5,-,TRBJ1-1,TGTGCCAGCAGTTACTCGTTTCAGGGCGGAACTGAAGCTTTCTTT,CASSYSFQGGTEAFF
-,TRBV28,-,TRBJ2-7,TGTGCCAGCAGTTTAAATGGGTGGAGGGAGCAGTACTTC,CASSLNGWREQYF
-,TRBV15,TRBD1,TRBJ2-7,TGTGCCACCAGCAGAGTGGGTAGTCGACAGGGCGGGCAGTACTTC,CATSRVGSRQGGQYF
-,TRBV2,TRBD2,TRBJ2-1,TGTGCCAGCATCAAATTGACTAGCGGGGGGGCGGGTGAGCAGTTCTTC,CASIKLTSGGAGEQFF
-,TRBV5-5,-,TRBJ1-4,TGTGCCAGCATCCTCGACAGTGTTAATGAAAAACTGTTTTTT,CASILDSVNEKLFF
-,TRBV4-1,-,TRBJ2-7,TGCGCCAGCAGCCCGAGCTCTCGGGTCGCCTCCTACGAGCAGTACTTC,CASSPSSRVASYEQYF
once,TRBV5-1,-,TRBJ1-4,TGCGCCAGCAGCGGGCCAGGGGTGGCGAATGAAAAACTGTTTTTT,CASSGPGVANEKLFF
-,TRBV6-8,TRBD1,TRBJ1-5,TGTGCCAGCAGTCAGGGGGGACAGCTTAAATATAGCAATCAGCCCCAGCATTTT,CASSQGGQLKYSNQPQHF
-,TRBV19,TRBD1,TRBJ2-7,TGTGCCAGTAGTATGACAGGGGGCCTCAACGAGCAGTACTTC,CASSMTGGLNEQYF
-,TRBV27,-,TRBJ1-2,TGTGCCAGCAAGTTGGGACCGGGGGATGGCTACACCTTC,CASKLGPGDGYTF
-,TRBV7-2,TRBD2,TRBJ2-5,TGTGCCAGCAGCTTACTAGCGGTCCAAGAGACCCAGTACTTC,CASSLLAVQETQYF
-,TRBV4-1,TRBD1,TRBJ1-6,TGCGCCAGCAGCCAAGTAGGACAGGGTATTTCACCCCTCCACTTT,CASSQVGQGISPLHF
-,TRBV29-1,-,TRBJ1-2,TGCAGCGTGGTTGGTGACCGGGACAAGAACTATGGCTACACCTTC,CSVVGDRDKNYGYTF
-,TRBV5-5,TRBD1,TRBJ1-4,TGTGCCAGCAGCGGAGGACAGGGGATAAAACTGTTTTTT,CASSGGQGIKLFF